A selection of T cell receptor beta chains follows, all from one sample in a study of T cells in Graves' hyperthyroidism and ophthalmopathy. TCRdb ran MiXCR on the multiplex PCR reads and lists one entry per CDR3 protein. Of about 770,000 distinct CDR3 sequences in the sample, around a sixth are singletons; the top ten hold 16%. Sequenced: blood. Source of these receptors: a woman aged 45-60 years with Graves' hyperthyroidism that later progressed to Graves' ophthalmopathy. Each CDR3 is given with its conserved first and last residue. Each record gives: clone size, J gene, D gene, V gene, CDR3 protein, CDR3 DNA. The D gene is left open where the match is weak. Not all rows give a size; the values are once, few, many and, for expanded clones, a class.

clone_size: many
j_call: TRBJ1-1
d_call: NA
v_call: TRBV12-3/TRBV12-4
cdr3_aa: CASRNREGTEAFF
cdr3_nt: TGTGCCAGCAGGAACAGGGAGGGCACTGAAGCTTTCTTT

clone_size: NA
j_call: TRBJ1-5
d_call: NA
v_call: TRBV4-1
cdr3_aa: CASSFYRASNQPQHF
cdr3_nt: TGCGCCAGCAGCTTTTACAGGGCTAGCAATCAGCCCCAGCATTTT

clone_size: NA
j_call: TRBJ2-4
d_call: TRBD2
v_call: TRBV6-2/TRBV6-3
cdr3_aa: CASSYSLAVGPSKNIQYF
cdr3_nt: TGTGCCAGCAGTTATAGTCTAGCGGTCGGTCCGTCCAAAAACATTCAGTACTTC

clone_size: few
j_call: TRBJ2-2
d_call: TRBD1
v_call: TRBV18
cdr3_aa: CASSLNDRANTGELFF
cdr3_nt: TGTGCCAGCTCACTAAATGACAGGGCGAACACCGGGGAGCTGTTTTTT

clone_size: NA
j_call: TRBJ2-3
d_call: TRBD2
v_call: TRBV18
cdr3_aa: CASSPGWAGEPLLTDTQYF
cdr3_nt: TGTGCCAGCTCACCAGGCTGGGCGGGGGAGCCACTCCTCACAGATACGCAGTATTTT

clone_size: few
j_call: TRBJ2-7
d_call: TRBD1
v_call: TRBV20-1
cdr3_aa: CSASRDRSYEQYF
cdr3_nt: TGCAGTGCTTCCAGGGACAGGTCCTACGAGCAGTACTTC

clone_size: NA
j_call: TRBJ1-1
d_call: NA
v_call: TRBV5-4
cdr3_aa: CASSLLINTEAFF
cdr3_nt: TGTGCCAGCAGCCTACTCATCAACACTGAAGCTTTCTTT

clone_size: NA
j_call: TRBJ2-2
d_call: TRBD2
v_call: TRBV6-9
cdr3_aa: CASIMNPGLAGANTGELFF
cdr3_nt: TGTGCCAGCATTATGAACCCGGGACTAGCGGGGGCGAACACCGGGGAGCTGTTTTTT

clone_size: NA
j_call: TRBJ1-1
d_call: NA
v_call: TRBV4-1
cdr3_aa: CASSQTPGWRDTEAFF
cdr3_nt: TGCGCCAGCAGCCAAACGCCAGGGTGGCGGGACACTGAAGCTTTCTTT

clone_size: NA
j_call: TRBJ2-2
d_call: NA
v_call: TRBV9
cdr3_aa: CASSIGPDGELFF
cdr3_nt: TGTGCCAGCAGCATAGGTCCGGACGGGGAGCTGTTTTTT

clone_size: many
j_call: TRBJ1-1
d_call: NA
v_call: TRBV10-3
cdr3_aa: CAICSGQRGTEAFF
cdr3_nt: TGTGCCATCTGTTCTGGACAAAGGGGGACTGAAGCTTTCTTT

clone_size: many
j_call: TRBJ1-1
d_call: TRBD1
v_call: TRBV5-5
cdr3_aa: CASSRTGLGTEAFF
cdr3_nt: TGTGCCAGCAGCAGGACAGGCCTTGGCACTGAAGCTTTCTTT

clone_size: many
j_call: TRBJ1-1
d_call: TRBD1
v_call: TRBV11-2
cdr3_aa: CASSLDSGQGGEAFF
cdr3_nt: TGTGCCAGCAGCTTAGATTCGGGACAGGGAGGTGAAGCTTTCTTT

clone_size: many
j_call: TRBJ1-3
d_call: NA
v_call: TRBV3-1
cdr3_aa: CASSQETWGNTIYF
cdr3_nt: TGTGCCAGCAGCCAAGAGACCTGGGGAAACACCATATATTTT

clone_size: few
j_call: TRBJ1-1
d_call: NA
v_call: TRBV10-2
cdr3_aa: CASGEGNTEAFF
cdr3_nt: TGCGCCAGCGGCGAGGGGAACACTGAAGCTTTCTTT

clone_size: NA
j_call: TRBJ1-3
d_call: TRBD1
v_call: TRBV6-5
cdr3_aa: CASSYSQGATGNTIYF
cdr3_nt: TGTGCCAGCAGTTACTCGCAGGGGGCAACTGGAAACACCATATATTTT

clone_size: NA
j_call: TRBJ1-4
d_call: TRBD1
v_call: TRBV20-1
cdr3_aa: CSARGGQGMANEKLFF
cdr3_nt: TGCAGTGCTAGAGGAGGACAGGGAATGGCTAATGAAAAACTGTTTTTT

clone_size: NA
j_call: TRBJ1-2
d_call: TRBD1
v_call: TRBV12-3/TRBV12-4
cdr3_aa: CASRRPGQGPHNYGYTF
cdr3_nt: TGTGCCAGCAGGAGACCGGGACAGGGGCCCCATAACTATGGCTACACCTTC

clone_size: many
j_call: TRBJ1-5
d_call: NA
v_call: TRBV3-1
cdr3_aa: CASSLLTDPNQPQHF
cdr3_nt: TGTGCCAGCAGCCTATTGACAGACCCTAATCAGCCCCAGCATTTT

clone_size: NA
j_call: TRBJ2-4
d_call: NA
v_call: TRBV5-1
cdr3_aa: CASSFEPWGAKNIQYF
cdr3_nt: TGCGCCAGCAGCTTCGAACCCTGGGGAGCCAAAAACATTCAGTACTTC

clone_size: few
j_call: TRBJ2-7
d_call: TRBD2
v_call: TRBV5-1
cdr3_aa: CASSLKGLAHEQYF
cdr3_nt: TGCGCCAGCAGCTTGAAGGGACTAGCGCACGAGCAGTACTTC

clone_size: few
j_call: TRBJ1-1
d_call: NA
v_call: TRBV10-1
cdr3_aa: CASSPSPGLTVRPEAFF
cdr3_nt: TGCGCCAGCAGCCCTTCTCCGGGACTCACTGTCAGGCCTGAAGCTTTCTTT

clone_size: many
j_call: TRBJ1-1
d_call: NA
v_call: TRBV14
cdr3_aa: CASSQNVDTEAFF
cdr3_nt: TGTGCCAGCAGCCAAAATGTGGACACTGAAGCTTTCTTT

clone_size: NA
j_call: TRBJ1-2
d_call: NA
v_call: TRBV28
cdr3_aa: CASSLNDPTSPSDYGYTF
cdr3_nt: TGTGCCAGCAGTCTTAACGACCCCACCTCCCCATCGGACTATGGCTACACCTTC

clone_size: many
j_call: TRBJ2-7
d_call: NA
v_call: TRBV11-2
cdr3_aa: CASSQLTGNYEQYF
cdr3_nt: TGTGCCAGCAGCCAATTGACAGGAAACTACGAGCAGTACTTC

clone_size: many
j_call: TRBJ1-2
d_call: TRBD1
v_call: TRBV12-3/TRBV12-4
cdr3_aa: CASSSSSTGGGYTF
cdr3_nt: TGTGCCAGCAGTTCGTCATCGACAGGGGGCGGCTACACCTTC

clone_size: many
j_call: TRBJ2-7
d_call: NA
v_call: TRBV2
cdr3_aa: CASTGGGYEQYF
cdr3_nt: TGTGCCAGCACGGGGGGCGGGTACGAGCAGTACTTC

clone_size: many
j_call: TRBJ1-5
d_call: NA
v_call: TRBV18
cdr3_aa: CASSPGKGLNQPQHF
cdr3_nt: TGTGCCAGCTCACCAGGCAAGGGGCTCAATCAGCCCCAGCATTTT

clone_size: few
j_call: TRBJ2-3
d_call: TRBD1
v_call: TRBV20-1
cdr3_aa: CSPGQGSTDTQYF
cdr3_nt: TGCAGCCCGGGACAGGGGAGCACAGATACGCAGTATTTT

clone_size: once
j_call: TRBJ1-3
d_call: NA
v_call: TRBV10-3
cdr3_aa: CASSEQSASSGNTIYF
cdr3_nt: TGTGCCAGCAGTGAACAGTCCGCAAGCTCTGGAAACACCATATATTTT

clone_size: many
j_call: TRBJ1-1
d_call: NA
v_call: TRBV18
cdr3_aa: CASSPPQVRWVIPEAFF
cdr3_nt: TGTGCCAGCTCACCACCACAGGTTCGTTGGGTAATCCCTGAAGCTTTCTTT

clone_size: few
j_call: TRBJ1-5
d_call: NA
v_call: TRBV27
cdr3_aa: CASSLFWYNQPQHF
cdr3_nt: TGTGCCAGCAGTTTATTTTGGTACAATCAGCCCCAGCATTTT

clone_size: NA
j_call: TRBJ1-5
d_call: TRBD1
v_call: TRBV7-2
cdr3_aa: CASSSSRDRNQPQHF
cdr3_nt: TGTGCCAGCAGCTCATCCCGGGACAGGAATCAGCCCCAGCATTTT

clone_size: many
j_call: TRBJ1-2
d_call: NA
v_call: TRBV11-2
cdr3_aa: CASSLVASNYGYTF
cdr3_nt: TGTGCCAGCAGCTTAGTCGCCAGTAACTATGGCTACACCTTC

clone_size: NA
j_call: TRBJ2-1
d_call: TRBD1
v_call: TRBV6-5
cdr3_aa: CASSYSTGGREQFF
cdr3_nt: TGTGCCAGCAGTTACTCGACAGGGGGCCGTGAGCAGTTCTTC

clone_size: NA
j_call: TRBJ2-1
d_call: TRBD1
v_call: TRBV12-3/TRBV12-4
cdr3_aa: CASRKGGDEQFF
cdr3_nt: TGTGCCAGCAGAAAAGGGGGCGACGAGCAGTTCTTC

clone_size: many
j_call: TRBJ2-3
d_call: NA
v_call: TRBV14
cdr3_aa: CASSQLISTDTQYF
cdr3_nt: TGTGCCAGCAGCCAATTGATCAGCACAGATACGCAGTATTTT

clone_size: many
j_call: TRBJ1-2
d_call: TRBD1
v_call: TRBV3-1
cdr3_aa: CASSSGDRGSAGYTF
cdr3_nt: TGTGCCAGCAGCTCGGGAGACAGGGGTTCGGCTGGCTACACCTTC

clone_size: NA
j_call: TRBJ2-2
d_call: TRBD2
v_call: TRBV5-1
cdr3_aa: CASSPGLAGFGELFF
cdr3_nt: TGCGCCAGCAGCCCCGGACTAGCGGGGTTCGGGGAGCTGTTTTTT

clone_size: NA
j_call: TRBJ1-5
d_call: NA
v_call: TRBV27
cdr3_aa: CASSLNGGGLRARQPQHF
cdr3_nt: TGTGCCAGCAGTTTAAATGGTGGGGGCCTACGTGCGCGTCAGCCCCAGCATTTT

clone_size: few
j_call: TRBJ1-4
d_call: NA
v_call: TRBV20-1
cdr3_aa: CSAFQDLVTNEKLFF
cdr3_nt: TGCAGTGCTTTCCAGGATTTGGTCACTAATGAAAAACTGTTTTTT

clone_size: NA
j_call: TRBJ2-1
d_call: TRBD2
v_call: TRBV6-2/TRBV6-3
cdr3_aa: CASSRTGLATYNEQFF
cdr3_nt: TGTGCCAGCAGCCGAACGGGACTAGCGACCTACAATGAGCAGTTCTTC